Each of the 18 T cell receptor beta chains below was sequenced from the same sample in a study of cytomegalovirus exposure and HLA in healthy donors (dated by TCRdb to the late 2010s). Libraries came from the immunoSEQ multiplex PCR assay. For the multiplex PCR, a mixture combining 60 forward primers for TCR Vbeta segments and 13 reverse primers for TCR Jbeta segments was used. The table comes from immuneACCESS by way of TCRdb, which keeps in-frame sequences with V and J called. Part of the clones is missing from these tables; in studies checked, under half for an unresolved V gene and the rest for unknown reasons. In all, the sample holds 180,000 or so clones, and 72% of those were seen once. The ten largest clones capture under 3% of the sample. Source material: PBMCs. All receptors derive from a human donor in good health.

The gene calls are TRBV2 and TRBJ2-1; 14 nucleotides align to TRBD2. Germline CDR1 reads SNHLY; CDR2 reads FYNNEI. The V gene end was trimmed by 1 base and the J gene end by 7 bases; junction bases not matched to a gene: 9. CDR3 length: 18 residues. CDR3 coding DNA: TGTGCCAGCAGTGAAGGTTATGTGACTAGCGGGGGGGCGAATGAGCAGTTCTTC. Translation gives CASSEGYVTSGGANEQFF.

This chain's CDR3 is CASSQDQGRNTGELFF. The DNA for the CDR3 is TGTGCCAGCAGCCAAGATCAGGGTAGGAACACCGGGGAGCTGTTTTTT. This rearrangement joins TRBV4-2 to TRBJ2-2, with D perhaps matching TRBD1 (5 bases). Trimming left V 0 bases short and J 1 base short, with 9 bases between. Germline V gene data show CDR1 as LGHNA and CDR2 as YNFKEQ. This CDR3 contains 16 residues.

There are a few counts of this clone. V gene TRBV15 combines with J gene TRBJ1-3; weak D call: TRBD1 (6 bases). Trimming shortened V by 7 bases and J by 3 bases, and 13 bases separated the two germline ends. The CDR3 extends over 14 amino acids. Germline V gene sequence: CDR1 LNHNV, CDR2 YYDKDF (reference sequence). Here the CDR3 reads CATKGVTGGNTIYF. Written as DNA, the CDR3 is TGTGCCACCAAGGGGGTTACGGGTGGAAACACCATATATTTT.

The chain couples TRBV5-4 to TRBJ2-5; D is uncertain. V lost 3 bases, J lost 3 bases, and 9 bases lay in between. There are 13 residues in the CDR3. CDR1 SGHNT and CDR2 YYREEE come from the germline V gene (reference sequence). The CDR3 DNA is TGTGCCAGCAGCTCGGAAACAGAAGAGACCCAGTACTTC. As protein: CASSSETEETQYF.

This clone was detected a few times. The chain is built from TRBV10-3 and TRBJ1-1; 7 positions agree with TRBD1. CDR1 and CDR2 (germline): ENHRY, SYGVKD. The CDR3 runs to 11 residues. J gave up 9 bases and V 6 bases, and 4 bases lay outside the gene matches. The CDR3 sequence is CAISQGGKAFF. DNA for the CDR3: TGTGCCATCAGCCAGGGGGGCAAAGCTTTCTTT.

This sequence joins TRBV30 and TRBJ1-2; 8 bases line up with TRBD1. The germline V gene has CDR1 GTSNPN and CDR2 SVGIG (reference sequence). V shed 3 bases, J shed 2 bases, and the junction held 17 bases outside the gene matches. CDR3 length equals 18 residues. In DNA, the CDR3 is TGTGCCTGGAGCGCAAAAACGTCGGACAGGGCGTTAAACTATGGCTACACCTTC. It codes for CAWSAKTSDRALNYGYTF.

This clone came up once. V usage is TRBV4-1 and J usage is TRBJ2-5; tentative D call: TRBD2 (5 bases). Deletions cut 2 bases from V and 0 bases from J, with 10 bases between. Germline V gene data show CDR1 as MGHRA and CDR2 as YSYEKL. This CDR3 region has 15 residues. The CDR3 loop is CASSQWLGDQETQYF. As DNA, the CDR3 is TGCGCCAGCAGCCAATGGCTGGGAGACCAAGAGACCCAGTACTTC.

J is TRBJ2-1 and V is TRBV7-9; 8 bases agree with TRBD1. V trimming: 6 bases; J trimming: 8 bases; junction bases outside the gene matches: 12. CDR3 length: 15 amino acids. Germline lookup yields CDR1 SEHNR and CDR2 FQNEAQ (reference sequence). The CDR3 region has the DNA TGTGCCAGCAGGCAACGACAGGGGTCTCAACATGAGCAGTTCTTC. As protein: CASRQRQGSQHEQFF.

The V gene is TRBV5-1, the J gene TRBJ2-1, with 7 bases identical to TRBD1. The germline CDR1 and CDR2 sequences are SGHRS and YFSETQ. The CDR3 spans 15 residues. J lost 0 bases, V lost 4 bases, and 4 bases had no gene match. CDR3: CASSTGTASYNEQFF. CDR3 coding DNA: TGCGCCAGCAGCACAGGGACAGCCTCCTACAATGAGCAGTTCTTC. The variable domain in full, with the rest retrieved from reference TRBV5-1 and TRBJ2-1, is KAGVTQTPRYLIKTRGQQVTLSCSPISGHRSVSWYQQTPGQGLQFLFEYFSETQRNKGNFPGRFSGRQFSNSRSEMNVSTLELGDSALYLCASSTGTASYNEQFFGPGTRLTVL.

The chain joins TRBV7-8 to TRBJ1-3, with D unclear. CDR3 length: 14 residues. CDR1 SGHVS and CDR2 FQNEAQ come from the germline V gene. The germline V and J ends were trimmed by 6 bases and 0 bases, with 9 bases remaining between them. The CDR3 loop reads CASSLTVSGNTIYF. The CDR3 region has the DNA TGTGCCAGCAGTTTAACAGTCTCTGGAAACACCATATATTTT.

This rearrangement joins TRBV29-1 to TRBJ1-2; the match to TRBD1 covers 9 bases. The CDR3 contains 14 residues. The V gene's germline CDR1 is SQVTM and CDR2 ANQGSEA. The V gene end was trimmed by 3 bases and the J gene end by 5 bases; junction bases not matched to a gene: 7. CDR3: CSVDAGQGFYGYTF. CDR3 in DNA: TGCAGCGTTGATGCGGGACAGGGTTTTTATGGCTACACCTTC.

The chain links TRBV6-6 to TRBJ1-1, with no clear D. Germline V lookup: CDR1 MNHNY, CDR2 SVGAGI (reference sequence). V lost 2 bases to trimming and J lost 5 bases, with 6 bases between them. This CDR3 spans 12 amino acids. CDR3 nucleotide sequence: TGTGCCAGCAGTTACGGAGCGACTGAAGCTTTCTTT. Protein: CASSYGATEAFF.

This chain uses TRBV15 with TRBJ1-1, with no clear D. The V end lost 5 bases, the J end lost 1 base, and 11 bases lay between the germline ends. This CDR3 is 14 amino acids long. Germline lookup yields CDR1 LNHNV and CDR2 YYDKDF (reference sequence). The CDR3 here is CATSFQRSNTEAFF. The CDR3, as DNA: TGTGCCACCAGCTTCCAGAGGTCGAACACTGAAGCTTTCTTT.

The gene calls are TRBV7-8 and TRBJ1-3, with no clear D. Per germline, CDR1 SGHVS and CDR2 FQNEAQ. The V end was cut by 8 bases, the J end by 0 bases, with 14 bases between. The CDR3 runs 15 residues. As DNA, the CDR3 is TGTGCCAGCCGCCGCCGTAGTGTCTCTGGAAACACCATATATTTT. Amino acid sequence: CASRRRSVSGNTIYF.

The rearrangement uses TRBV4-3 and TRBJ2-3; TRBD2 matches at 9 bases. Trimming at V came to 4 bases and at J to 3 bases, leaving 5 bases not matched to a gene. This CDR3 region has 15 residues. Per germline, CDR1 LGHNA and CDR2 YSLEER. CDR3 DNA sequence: TGCGCCAGCAGCCTGGGACTAGCAGGGACAGATACGCAGTATTTT. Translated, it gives CASSLGLAGTDTQYF.

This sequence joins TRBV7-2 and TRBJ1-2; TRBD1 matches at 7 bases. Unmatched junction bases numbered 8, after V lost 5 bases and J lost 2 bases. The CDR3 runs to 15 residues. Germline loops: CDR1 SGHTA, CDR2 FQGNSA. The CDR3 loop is CASSPLDRVNYGYTF. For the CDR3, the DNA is TGTGCCAGCAGCCCCCTCGACAGGGTGAACTATGGCTACACCTTC.

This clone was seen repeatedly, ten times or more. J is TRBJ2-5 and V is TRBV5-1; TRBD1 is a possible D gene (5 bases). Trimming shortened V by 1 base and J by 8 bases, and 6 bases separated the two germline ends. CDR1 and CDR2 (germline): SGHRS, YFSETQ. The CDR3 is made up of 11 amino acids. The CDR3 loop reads CASSLQGTQYF. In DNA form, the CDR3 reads TGCGCCAGCAGCTTGCAGGGTACCCAGTACTTC.

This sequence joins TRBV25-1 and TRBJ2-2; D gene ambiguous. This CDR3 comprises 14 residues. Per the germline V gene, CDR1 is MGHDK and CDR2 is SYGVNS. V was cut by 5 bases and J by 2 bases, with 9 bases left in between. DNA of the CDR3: TGTGCCAGCAGTCCGCAAGCAAACACCGGGGAGCTGTTTTTT. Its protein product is CASSPQANTGELFF.